Listed here are 12 T cell receptor beta chains from one sample, sequenced in a study of early T cells in non-severe SARS-CoV-2 infection. TCRdb passed the 5' RACE reads through MiXCR, listing each CDR3 protein once. The sample records around 59,000 distinct CDR3 sequences, over 10% being singletons. Material for sequencing was whole blood. Source of these receptors: an adult who was a healthcare worker with PCR-confirmed SARS-CoV-2 infection or an uninfected control (not recorded which).

This clonotype was counted between two and nine times. The chain carries TRBV11-2 and TRBJ2-2; D might be TRBD2 (6 bases). The CDR3 length is 16 residues. Trimming stripped 1 base from V and 7 bases from J, with 16 bases between. Germline-derived CDR1 and CDR2 are SGHAT and FQNNGV. CDR3 sequence reads: CASSLGSGTFIGELFF. In DNA form, the CDR3 reads TGTGCCAGCAGCTTAGGTTCCGGGACTTTCATCGGGGAGCTGTTTTTT.

This clonotype was recorded a few times. V gene TRBV11-2 combines with J gene TRBJ2-2; D remains ambiguous. Deletions cut 5 bases from V and 0 bases from J, with 16 bases between. Germline lookup yields CDR1 SGHAT and CDR2 FQNNGV. The CDR3 totals 17 residues. CDR3 in amino acids: CASSRIPNFANTGELFF. As DNA, the CDR3 is TGTGCCAGCAGCCGTATCCCCAATTTCGCGAACACCGGGGAGCTGTTTTTT.

The sample holds a few counts of this clonotype. The rearrangement joins TRBV28 to TRBJ1-4; D is unclear. The V end lost 1 base, the J end lost 7 bases, and 13 bases lay between the germline ends. This CDR3 region has 15 residues. Germline V lookup: CDR1 MDHEN, CDR2 SYDVKM. CDR3 in DNA: TGTGCCAGCAGTTTATTTCAGACGATTCGTGAAAAACTGTTTTTT. This encodes CASSLFQTIREKLFF.

This clonotype was seen a handful of times. This chain links TRBV29-1 with TRBJ2-7, with TRBD1 as a possible D gene (7 bases). The germline gives CDR1 SQVTM, CDR2 ANQGSEA. The CDR3 is 11 residues long. V lost 7 bases and J lost 2, with 9 bases in between. CDR3 sequence: CSAGGPYEQYF. Written as DNA, the CDR3 is TGCAGCGCAGGGGGGCCCTACGAGCAGTACTTC.

The CDR3 region has the DNA TGCGCCACAACAGGGGGCGAAGGGAACGTCCTGACTTTC. Encoded protein: CATTGGEGNVLTF. The genes are TRBV23-1 and TRBJ2-6; 9 bases line up with TRBD1. TRBV23-1 is classed as an ORF, of uncertain function. V shed 10 bases and J 10 bases; nucleotides not matched to a gene: 8. The CDR3 is 13 residues long.

This clonotype was counted ten times or more. The V gene is TRBV3-1, the J gene TRBJ2-4; 7 bases map to TRBD2. The CDR3 consists of 18 residues. CDR1 and CDR2 (germline): LGHDT, YNNKEL (reference sequence). Trimming at V came to 0 bases and at J to 4 bases, leaving 12 bases not matched to a gene. Here the CDR3 DNA reads TGTGCCAGCAGCCAAGAACTAGCTGCCCAGCGGGAAAAAAACATTCAGTACTTC. Translating it yields CASSQELAAQREKNIQYF.

The rearrangement links TRBV6-5 to TRBJ2-2, with TRBD2 as a possible D gene (5 bases). Germline CDR1 is MNHEY and CDR2 is SVGAGI. This CDR3 is built from 13 residues. The V and J ends lost 2 bases and 5 bases respectively, with 6 bases between them. The CDR3 DNA is TGTGCCAGCAGTTACAGAGGGACCGGGGAGCTGTTTTTT. This sequence encodes CASSYRGTGELFF.

This rearrangement joins TRBV28 to TRBJ2-5; tentative D call: TRBD2 (6 bases). This CDR3 has 15 residues. V dropped 7 bases and J dropped 1 base, with 16 bases sitting between them. The germline V gene encodes CDR1 MDHEN and CDR2 SYDVKM. The CDR3 here is CASIEGGSAQETQYF. The DNA of the CDR3 is TGTGCCAGCATCGAGGGAGGCAGTGCCCAAGAGACCCAGTACTTC.

This clonotype has at least ten counts. The chain recombines TRBV3-1 with TRBJ2-4, with a weak D call TRBD2 (6 bases). The CDR3 runs to 14 residues. CDR1 is LGHDT, CDR2 YNNKEL, per germline (reference sequence). The V and J ends lost 8 bases and 9 bases respectively, with 20 bases between them. The CDR3 loop reads CASRPRGSQIIQYF. In DNA, the CDR3 is TGTGCCAGCCGCCCCCGGGGGAGCCAAATCATTCAGTACTTC.

V gene TRBV12-3 or TRBV12-4 combines with J gene TRBJ2-7, with 7 bases identical to TRBD1. The CDR3 runs to 14 residues. V dropped 5 bases and J dropped 5; count of bases not matched to a gene: 9. CDR3 in DNA: TGTGCCAGCAGTCTCCGGGACAGCCACGACGAGCAGTACTTC. It is translated as CASSLRDSHDEQYF.

In this sample, this clonotype turned up many times. This chain uses TRBV12-3 or TRBV12-4 with TRBJ1-4, with D hard to call. Trimming removed 5 bases from V and 14 bases from J, with 24 bases in between. The CDR3 consists of 15 residues. In nucleotides, the CDR3 is TGTGCCAGCAGTGACGATGGGCCGGTATCGGGAAGGCTGTTTTTT. It is translated as CASSDDGPVSGRLFF.

There are many counts of this clonotype. The J gene is TRBJ2-7, the V gene TRBV4-2; D may be TRBD2 (6 bases). This CDR3 is 14 amino acids long. Trimming stripped 4 bases from V and 7 bases from J, with 17 bases between. Germline values: CDR1 LGHNA, CDR2 YNFKEQ. The CDR3 bases are TGTGCCAGCAGCCCCTCCCGGGAGCCGGGTGAGCAGTACTTC. It encodes CASSPSREPGEQYF.